The 12 T cell receptor beta chains below all came from one sample that was sequenced in a study of shared clonotypes between healthy human individuals (dated by TCRdb to the early 2020s). Libraries came from the immunoSEQ multiplex PCR assay. TCRdb limited this immuneACCESS table to in-frame rearrangements with V and J called. A share of clones is missing; checked studies link under half to unresolved V genes, and the rest is unexplained. This sample has 1,100,000 or so clones in its table, and more than 75% of those were observed once. Approximately 0.56% of the sample is held by the ten biggest clonotypes. Sequenced sample: memory CD4+ T cells from PBMCs. The cell subset or site label, as the study defines it: CD45RA-negative fraction. The source is a man aged 18 to 30 in good health. Some clones in this sample may be carry-over from other donors' samples.

The V gene is TRBV9, the J gene TRBJ2-4; D is unclear. This CDR3 is built from 16 residues. CDR1 SGDLS and CDR2 YYNGEE come from the germline V gene. V gave up 0 bases and J gave up 6 bases, with 16 bases separating them. The CDR3 spells CASSVGLIAASNIQYF. CDR3 nucleotide sequence: TGTGCCAGCAGCGTAGGTCTGATCGCGGCGTCAAACATTCAGTACTTC. Using reference TRBV9 and TRBJ2-4 for the parts outside the CDR3, the full variable domain is DSGVTQTPKHLITATGQRVTLRCSPRSGDLSVYWYQQSLDQGLQFLIQYYNGEERAKGNILERFSAQQFPDLHSELNLSSLELGDSALYFCASSVGLIAASNIQYFGAGTRLSVL.

The chain employs TRBV10-3 and TRBJ2-3; perhaps D is TRBD1 or TRBD2 (5 bases each). The CDR3 has 14 amino acids. Germline CDR1 reads ENHRY; CDR2 reads SYGVKD. The germline V and J ends were trimmed by 10 bases and 0 bases, with 14 bases remaining between them. This chain's CDR3 is CASRDPLSTDTQYF. CDR3 DNA: TGTGCCAGTCGGGACCCCCTCAGCACAGATACGCAGTATTTT.

The V and J genes are TRBV6-5 and TRBJ1-2; TRBD1 agrees at 9 bases. V gave up 7 bases and J gave up 8 bases; unmatched junction bases: 11. Germline V gene data show CDR1 as MNHEY and CDR2 as SVGAGI. This CDR3 is built from 14 residues. This chain's CDR3 is CASTSLQTGGGYTF. The CDR3 DNA is TGTGCCAGCACAAGTCTTCAGACAGGGGGAGGCTACACCTTC.

The V gene is TRBV14, the J gene TRBJ2-2; D is unclear. Germline CDR1 reads SGHDN; CDR2 reads FVKESK. V lost 2 bases and J lost 1, with 5 bases in between. The CDR3 covers 14 residues. CDR3 nucleotides: TGTGCCAGCAGCCAAACCTTGAACACCGGGGAGCTGTTTTTT. It is translated as CASSQTLNTGELFF.

The rearrangement joins TRBV5-6 to TRBJ2-5; no clear D gene. CDR1 is SGHDT and CDR2 is YYEEEE in the germline V gene. The CDR3 totals 15 residues. V dropped 0 bases and J dropped 4 bases, with 13 bases sitting between them. The CDR3 region has the DNA TGTGCCAGCAGCTTGGTGGGCAGTTCAATAGAGACCCAGTACTTC. This codes for CASSLVGSSIETQYF.

V is TRBV5-4 and J is TRBJ2-1; 9 bases align to TRBD1. The CDR3 consists of 20 residues. The junction had 29 bases not matched to a gene; V was cut back by 4 bases and J by 12 bases. The germline CDR1 and CDR2 sequences are SGHNT and YYREEE (reference sequence). CDR3 in amino acids: CASSEGQGTGSLRVNAGQFF. CDR3 coding DNA: TGTGCCAGCAGCGAGGGACAGGGTACGGGAAGTTTGCGGGTAAATGCGGGGCAGTTCTTC.

V and J are TRBV5-8 and TRBJ1-2, with D uncertain. From germline, CDR1 is SGHTS and CDR2 YDEGEE. With 0 bases removed from V and 3 bases from J, the gap between germline ends came to 9 bases. This CDR3 is 14 amino acids long. The CDR3 sequence: CASSLVGVDYGYTF. CDR3 DNA sequence: TGTGCCAGCAGCTTGGTGGGAGTTGACTATGGCTACACCTTC. Based on the CDR3 plus reference TRBV5-8 and TRBJ1-2, the full variable domain is EAGVTQSPTHLIKTRGQQATLRCSPISGHTSVYWYQQALGLGLQFLLWYDEGEERNRGNFPPRFSGRQFPNYSSELNVNALELEDSALYLCASSLVGVDYGYTFGSGTRLTVV.

The chain couples TRBV7-2 to TRBJ1-2; 7 bases are a match to TRBD1. The CDR3 sequence is 17 residues long. J lost 5 bases, V lost 5 bases, and 17 bases had no gene match. Germline CDR1 SGHTA, CDR2 FQGNSA. The CDR3: CASSRRNSQGPRYGYTF. The CDR3 DNA follows: TGTGCCAGCAGCCGGAGGAATTCACAGGGGCCCCGATATGGCTACACCTTC.

A note on this clone: Sequence at one end of the junction differs from germline and may be a read error. The V call is TRBV6-5, the J call TRBJ2-5, with D tentatively TRBD1 (5 bases). The CDR3 sequence is 14 residues long. Germline CDR1 reads MNHEY; CDR2 reads SVGAGI. CDR3 region: CASSYSGAQESQYF. As DNA, the CDR3 is TGTGCCAGCAGTTACTCAGGGGCCCAAGAGAGCCAGTACTTC.

V and J are TRBV28 and TRBJ2-2, with TRBD2 identical over 10 bases. Germline lookup yields CDR1 MDHEN and CDR2 SYDVKM. J lost 7 bases, V lost 5 bases, and 19 bases had no gene match. The CDR3 sequence is 19 residues long. CDR3 loop: CASSKIGGVAGGPDGELFF. For the CDR3, the DNA is TGTGCCAGCAGTAAAATTGGGGGGGTAGCGGGAGGCCCCGACGGGGAGCTGTTTTTT.

This clone was seen only a few times. The chain is built from TRBV4-1 and TRBJ2-5; tentatively, D is TRBD2 (7 bases). V gave up 5 bases and J gave up 4 bases, with 14 bases separating them. There are 14 residues in the CDR3. CDR1 is MGHRA, CDR2 YSYEKL, per germline. The chain's CDR3 is CASSRGGLGETQYF. CDR3 sequence (DNA): TGCGCCAGCAGCAGGGGGGGACTCGGAGAGACCCAGTACTTC.

The genes are TRBV5-4 and TRBJ2-7, with no clear D. This CDR3 region has 14 residues. Germline loops: CDR1 SGHNT, CDR2 YYREEE (reference sequence). Trimming took 4 bases from V and 2 from J, leaving 13 bases between them. The DNA for the CDR3 is TGTGCCAGCAGCCACAAAAGCGAACCCTACGAGCAGTACTTC. It yields the protein CASSHKSEPYEQYF. Full variable domain (rest looked up from reference TRBV5-4 and TRBJ2-7): ETGVTQSPTHLIKTRGQQVTLRCSSQSGHNTVSWYQQALGQGPQFIFQYYREEENGRGNFPPRFSGLQFPNYSSELNVNALELDDSALYLCASSHKSEPYEQYFGPGTRLTVT.